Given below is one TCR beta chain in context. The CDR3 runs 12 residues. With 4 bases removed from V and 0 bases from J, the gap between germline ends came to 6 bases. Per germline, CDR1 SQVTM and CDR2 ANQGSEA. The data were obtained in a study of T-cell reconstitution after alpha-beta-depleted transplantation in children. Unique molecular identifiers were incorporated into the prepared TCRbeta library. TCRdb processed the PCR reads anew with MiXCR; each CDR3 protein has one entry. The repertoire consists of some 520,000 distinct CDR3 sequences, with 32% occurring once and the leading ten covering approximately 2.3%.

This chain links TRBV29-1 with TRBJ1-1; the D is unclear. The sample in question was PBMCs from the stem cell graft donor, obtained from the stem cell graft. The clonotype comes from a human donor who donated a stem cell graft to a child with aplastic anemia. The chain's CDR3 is CSVVVLNTEAFF. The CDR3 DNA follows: TGCAGCGTTGTAGTATTGAACACTGAAGCTTTCTTT.